Sequencing of this T cell receptor beta chain was carried out in a study of cytomegalovirus exposure and HLA in healthy donors. The study's findings and limits: The study listed under 200 cytomegalovirus-associated TCR beta chains. Donors belonging to an Asian-associated ancestry cluster reportedly showed fewer N-insertions in productive TCRs than the approximately 680-donor mean, according to what a later analysis found.

The V end lost 6 bases, the J end lost 0 bases, and 11 bases lay between the germline ends. The CDR3 length is 14 residues. CDR1 is MNHEY and CDR2 is SMNVEV in the germline V gene (reference sequence). The PCR made use of 60 Vbeta and 13 Jbeta primers. Authors' processing steps: Some 10 million shared chains were among the roughly 80 million unique TCR beta chains that a later analysis counted. Clones were sequenced by immunoSEQ multiplex PCR, and TCRdb holds only the in-frame ones, with some missing. V and J calls and clone size are copied from that table; D and trimming were computed from the DNA. The sample table sets out some 48,000 clones. While unrecorded immune exposures were likely, the donors were nominally healthy when sampled. Points on this clone: The antigen is not known.

The material sequenced was PBMCs. V usage is TRBV27 and J usage is TRBJ1-2, with a weak D call TRBD1 (5 bases). This TCR was recovered from a man in his forties in good health and CMV-seropositive. The CDR3 here is CASRREGPNYGYTF. The CDR3 DNA is TGTGCCAGCAGGAGGGAGGGACCTAACTATGGCTACACCTTC.